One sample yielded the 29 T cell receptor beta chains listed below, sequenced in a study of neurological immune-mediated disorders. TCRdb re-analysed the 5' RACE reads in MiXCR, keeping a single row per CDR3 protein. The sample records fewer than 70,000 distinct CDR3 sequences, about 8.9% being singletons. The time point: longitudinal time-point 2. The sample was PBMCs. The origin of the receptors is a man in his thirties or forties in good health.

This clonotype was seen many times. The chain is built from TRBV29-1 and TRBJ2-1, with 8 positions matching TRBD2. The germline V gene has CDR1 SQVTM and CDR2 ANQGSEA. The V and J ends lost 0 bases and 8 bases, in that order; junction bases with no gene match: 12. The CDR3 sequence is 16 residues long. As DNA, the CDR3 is TGCAGCGTTGAAGACCGGGGGGTCGTCGGGGGGGATGAGCAGTTCTTC. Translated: CSVEDRGVVGGDEQFF.

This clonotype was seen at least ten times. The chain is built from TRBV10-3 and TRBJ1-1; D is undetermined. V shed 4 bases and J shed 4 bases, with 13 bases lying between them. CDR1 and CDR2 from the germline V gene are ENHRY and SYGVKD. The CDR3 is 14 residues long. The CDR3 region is CAISAGLRRTEAFF. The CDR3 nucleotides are TGTGCCATCAGTGCCGGACTAAGGCGCACTGAAGCTTTCTTT.

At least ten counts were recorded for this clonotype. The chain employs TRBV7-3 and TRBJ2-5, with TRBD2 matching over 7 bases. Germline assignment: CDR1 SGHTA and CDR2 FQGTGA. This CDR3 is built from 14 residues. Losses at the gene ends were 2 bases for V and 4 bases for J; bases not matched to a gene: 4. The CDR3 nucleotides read TGTGCCAGCAGCTTAGCGAGCGGGACAGAGACCCAGTACTTC. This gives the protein CASSLASGTETQYF. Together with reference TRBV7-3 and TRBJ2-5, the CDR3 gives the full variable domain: GAGVSQTPSNKVTEKGKYVELRCDPISGHTALYWYRQSLGQGPEFLIYFQGTGAADDSGLPNDRFFAVRPEGSVSTLKIQRTERGDSAVYLCASSLASGTETQYFGPGTRLLVL.

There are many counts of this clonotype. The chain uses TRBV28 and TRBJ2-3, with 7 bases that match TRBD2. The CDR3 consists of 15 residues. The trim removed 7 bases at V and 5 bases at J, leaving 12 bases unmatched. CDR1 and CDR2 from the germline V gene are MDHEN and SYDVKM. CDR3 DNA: TGTGCCAGCACCTTGAGGCTGAGGGAGGGAGATACGCAGTATTTT. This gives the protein CASTLRLREGDTQYF.

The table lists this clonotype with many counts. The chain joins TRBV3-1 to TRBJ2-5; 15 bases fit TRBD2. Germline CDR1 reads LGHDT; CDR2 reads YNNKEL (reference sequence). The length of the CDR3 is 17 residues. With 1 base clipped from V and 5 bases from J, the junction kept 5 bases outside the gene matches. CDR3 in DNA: TGTGCCAGCAGCCAAGGGACTAGCGGGAGGGCCCGGGAGACCCAGTACTTC. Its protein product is CASSQGTSGRARETQYF.

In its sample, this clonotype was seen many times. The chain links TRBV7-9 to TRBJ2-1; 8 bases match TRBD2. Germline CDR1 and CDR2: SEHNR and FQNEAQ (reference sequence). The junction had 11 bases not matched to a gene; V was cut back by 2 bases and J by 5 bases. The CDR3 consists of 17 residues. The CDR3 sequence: CASSLNGVLAVDNEQFF. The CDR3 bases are TGTGCCAGCAGCTTAAACGGGGTACTAGCGGTTGACAATGAGCAGTTCTTC.

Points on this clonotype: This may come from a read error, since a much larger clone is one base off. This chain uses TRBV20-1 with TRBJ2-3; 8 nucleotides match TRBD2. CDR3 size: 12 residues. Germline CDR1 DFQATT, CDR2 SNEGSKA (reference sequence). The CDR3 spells CSSRLAGDTQYF. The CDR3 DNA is TGCAGTTCTAGATTAGCGGGGGATACGCAGTATTTT.

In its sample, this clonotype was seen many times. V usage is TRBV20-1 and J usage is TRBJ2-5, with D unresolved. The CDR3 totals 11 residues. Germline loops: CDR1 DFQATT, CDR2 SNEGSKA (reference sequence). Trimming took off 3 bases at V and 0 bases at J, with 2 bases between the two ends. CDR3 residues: CSASNQETQYF. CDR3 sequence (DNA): TGCAGTGCTAGTAACCAAGAGACCCAGTACTTC.

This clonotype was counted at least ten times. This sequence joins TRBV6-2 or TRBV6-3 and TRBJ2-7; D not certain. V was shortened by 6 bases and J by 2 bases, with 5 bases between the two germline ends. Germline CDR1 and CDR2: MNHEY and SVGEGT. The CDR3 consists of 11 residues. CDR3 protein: CASRSPYEQYF. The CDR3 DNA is TGTGCCAGCAGATCTCCCTACGAGCAGTACTTC.

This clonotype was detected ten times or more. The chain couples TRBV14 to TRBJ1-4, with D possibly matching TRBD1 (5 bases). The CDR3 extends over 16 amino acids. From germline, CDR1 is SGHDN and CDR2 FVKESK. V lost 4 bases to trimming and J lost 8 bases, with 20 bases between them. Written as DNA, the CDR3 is TGTGCCAGCAGCCCGACGGGGGGAGGGGTCGGCGAAAAACTGTTTTTT. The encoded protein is CASSPTGGGVGEKLFF.

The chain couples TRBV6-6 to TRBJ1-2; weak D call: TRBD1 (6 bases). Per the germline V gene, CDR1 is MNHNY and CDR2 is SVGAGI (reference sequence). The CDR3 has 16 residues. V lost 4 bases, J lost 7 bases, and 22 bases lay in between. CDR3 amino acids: CASSSLDRSGNAGYTF. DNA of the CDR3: TGTGCCAGCAGTTCCCTTGACAGGTCCGGCAATGCTGGCTACACCTTC.

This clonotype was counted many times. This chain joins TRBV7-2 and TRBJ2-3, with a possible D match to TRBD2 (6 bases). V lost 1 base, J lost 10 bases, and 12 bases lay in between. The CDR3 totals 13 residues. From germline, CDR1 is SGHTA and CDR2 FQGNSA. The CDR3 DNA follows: TGTGCCAGCAGCTTAGTGGGGCGGGAAGCGCAGTATTTT. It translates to CASSLVGREAQYF. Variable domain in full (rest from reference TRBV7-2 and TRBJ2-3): GAGVSQSPSNKVTEKGKDVELRCDPISGHTALYWYRQSLGQGLEFLIYFQGNSAPDKSGLPSDRFSAERTGGSVSTLTIQRTQQEDSAVYLCASSLVGREAQYFGPGTRLTVL.

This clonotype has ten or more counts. The CDR3 DNA reads TGTGCCAGCAGCTTATACGGTTCCTACAATGAGCAGTTCTTC. Translated, it gives CASSLYGSYNEQFF. This chain joins TRBV7-3 and TRBJ2-1, with no clear D. CDR3 length equals 14 residues. Per germline, CDR1 SGHTA and CDR2 FQGTGA. V was shortened by 2 bases and J by 1 base, with 6 bases between the two germline ends.

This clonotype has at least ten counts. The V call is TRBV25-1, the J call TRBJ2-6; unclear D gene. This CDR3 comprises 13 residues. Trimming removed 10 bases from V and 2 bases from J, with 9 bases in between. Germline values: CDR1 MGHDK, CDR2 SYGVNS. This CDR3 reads CATSGAGANVLTF. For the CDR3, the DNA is TGTGCCACTTCAGGAGCTGGGGCCAACGTCCTGACTTTC. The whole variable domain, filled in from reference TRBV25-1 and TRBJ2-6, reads EADIYQTPRYLVIGTGKKITLECSQTMGHDKMYWYQQDPGMELHLIHYSYGVNSTEKGDLSSESTVSRIRTEHFPLTLESARPSHTSQYLCATSGAGANVLTFGAGSRLTVL.

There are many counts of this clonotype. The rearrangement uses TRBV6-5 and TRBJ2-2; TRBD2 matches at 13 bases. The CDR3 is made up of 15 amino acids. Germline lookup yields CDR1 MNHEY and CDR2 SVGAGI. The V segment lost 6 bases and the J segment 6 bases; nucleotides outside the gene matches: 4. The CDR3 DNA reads TGTGCCAGCAGGGGGGGACTAGCGGGACCCGGGGAGCTGTTTTTT. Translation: CASRGGLAGPGELFF.

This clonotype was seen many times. CDR3 sequence: CAISEGGDQPQHF. As DNA, the CDR3 is TGTGCCATCAGTGAGGGGGGTGATCAGCCCCAGCATTTT. The genes are TRBV10-3 and TRBJ1-5; TRBD1 is a possible D gene (5 bases). The V and J ends lost 2 bases and 5 bases respectively, with 7 bases between them. The CDR3 runs 13 residues. Germline CDR1 reads ENHRY; CDR2 reads SYGVKD.

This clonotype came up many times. The CDR3 coding sequence is TGCGCCAGCAGCGGCGGGACTTTGAGTGAGGGCAAAAACATTCAGTACTTC. This gives the protein CASSGGTLSEGKNIQYF. V and J are TRBV5-1 and TRBJ2-4; D is perhaps TRBD2 (6 bases). V was cut by 4 bases and J by 3 bases, with 20 bases left in between. This CDR3 has 17 amino acids. Germline V gene sequence: CDR1 SGHRS, CDR2 YFSETQ. The whole variable domain, remainder taken from reference TRBV5-1 and TRBJ2-4, is KAGVTQTPRYLIKTRGQQVTLSCSPISGHRSVSWYQQTPGQGLQFLFEYFSETQRNKGNFPGRFSGRQFSNSRSEMNVSTLELGDSALYLCASSGGTLSEGKNIQYFGAGTRLSVL.

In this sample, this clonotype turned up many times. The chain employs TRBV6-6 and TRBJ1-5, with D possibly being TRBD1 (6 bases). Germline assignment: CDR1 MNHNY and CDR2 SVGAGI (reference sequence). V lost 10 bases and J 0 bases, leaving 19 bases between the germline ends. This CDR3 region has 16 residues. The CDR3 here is CATHRGKLYSNQPQHF. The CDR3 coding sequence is TGTGCCACACATAGGGGGAAACTCTATAGCAATCAGCCCCAGCATTTT.

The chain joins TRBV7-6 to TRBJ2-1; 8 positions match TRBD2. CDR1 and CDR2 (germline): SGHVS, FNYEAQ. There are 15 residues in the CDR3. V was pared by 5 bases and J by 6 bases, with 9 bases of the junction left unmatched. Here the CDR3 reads CASSPRSGSINEQFF. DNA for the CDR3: TGTGCCAGCAGCCCCCGAAGCGGGAGTATCAATGAGCAGTTCTTC.

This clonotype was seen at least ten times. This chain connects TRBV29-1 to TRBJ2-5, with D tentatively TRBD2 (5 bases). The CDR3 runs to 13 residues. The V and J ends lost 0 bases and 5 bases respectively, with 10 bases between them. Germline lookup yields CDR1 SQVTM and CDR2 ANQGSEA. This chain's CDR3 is CSVEEIGGETQYF. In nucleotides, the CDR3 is TGCAGCGTTGAAGAAATTGGCGGGGAGACCCAGTACTTC.

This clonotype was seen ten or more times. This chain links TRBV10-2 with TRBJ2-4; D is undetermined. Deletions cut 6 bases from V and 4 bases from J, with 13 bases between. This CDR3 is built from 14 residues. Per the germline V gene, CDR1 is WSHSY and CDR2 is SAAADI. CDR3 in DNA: TGCGCCAGCAGCCCGGCCCTGCTGAAAAACATTCAGTACTTC. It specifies CASSPALLKNIQYF.

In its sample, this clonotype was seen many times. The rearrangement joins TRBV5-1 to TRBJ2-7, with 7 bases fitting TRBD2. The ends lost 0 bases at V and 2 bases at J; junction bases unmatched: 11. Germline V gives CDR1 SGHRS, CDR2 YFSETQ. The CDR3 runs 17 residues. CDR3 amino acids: CASSLEWRASGPYEQYF. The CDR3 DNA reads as TGCGCCAGCAGCTTGGAATGGAGGGCTAGCGGACCCTACGAGCAGTACTTC.

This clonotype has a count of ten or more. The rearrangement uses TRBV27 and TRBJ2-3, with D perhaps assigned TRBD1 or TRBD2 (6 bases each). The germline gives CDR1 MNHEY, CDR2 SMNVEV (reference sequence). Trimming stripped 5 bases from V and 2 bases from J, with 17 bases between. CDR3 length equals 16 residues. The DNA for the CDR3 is TGTGCCAGCAGTCAGCCCCAGGGGAGGTCCACAGATACGCAGTATTTT. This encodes CASSQPQGRSTDTQYF.

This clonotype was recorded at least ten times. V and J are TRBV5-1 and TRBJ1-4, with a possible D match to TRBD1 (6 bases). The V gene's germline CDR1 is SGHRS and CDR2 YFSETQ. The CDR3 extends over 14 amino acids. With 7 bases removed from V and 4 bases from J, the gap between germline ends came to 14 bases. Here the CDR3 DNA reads TGCGCCAGCGGCCACCGGGACAATAATGAAAAACTGTTTTTT. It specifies CASGHRDNNEKLFF.

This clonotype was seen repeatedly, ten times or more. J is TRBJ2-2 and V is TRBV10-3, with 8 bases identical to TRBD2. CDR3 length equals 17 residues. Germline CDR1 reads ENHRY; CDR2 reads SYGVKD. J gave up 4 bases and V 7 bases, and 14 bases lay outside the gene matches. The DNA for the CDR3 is TGTGCCATCACCCAACATCCTAGCGGGCGAGGCACCGGGGAGCTGTTTTTT. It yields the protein CAITQHPSGRGTGELFF.

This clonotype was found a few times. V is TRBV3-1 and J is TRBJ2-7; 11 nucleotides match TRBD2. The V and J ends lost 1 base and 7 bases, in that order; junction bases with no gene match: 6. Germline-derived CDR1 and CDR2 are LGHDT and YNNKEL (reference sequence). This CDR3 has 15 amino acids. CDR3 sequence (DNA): TGTGCCAGCAGCCAAGTACTAGCGGGAGTGGGTGAGCAGTACTTC. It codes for CASSQVLAGVGEQYF.

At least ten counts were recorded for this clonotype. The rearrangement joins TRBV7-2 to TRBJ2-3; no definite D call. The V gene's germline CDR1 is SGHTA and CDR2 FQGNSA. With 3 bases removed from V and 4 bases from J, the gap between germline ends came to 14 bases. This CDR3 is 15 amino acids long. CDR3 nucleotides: TGTGCCAGCAGCTTTAGACCTCTACCCCCAGATACGCAGTATTTT. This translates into CASSFRPLPPDTQYF.

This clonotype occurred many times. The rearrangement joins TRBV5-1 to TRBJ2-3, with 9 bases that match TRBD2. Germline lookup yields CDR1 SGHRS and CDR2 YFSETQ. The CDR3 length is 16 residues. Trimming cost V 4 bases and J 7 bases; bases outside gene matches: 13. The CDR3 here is CASSGYLAGEKYTQYF. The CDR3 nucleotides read TGCGCCAGCAGCGGATACTTAGCGGGAGAGAAATATACGCAGTATTTT.

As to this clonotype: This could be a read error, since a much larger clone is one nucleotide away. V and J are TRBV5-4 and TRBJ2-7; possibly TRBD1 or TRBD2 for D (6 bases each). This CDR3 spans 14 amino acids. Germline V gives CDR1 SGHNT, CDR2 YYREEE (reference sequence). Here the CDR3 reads CDSSSGAGNYEQYF. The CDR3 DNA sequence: TGTGACAGCAGCTCGGGGGCAGGTAACTACGAGCAGTACTTC.